This is a list of T cell receptor beta chains from one sample in a study of T cell changes during pregnancy in multiple sclerosis. Method: immunoSEQ multiplex PCR; TCRdb's copy keeps in-frame clones and lacks some. The repertoire consists of fewer than 65,000 clones, with roughly 91% occurring once and the leading ten covering about 2.2%. The sequences come from peripheral blood, collected in the third trimester of pregnancy. The receptors originated from a female donor in good health, enrolled as a control in a pregnancy study. The CDR3 runs from the conserved cysteine through the conserved F or W. The order of the fields is clone size, V gene, J gene, D gene, CDR3 DNA, CDR3 protein. The D gene is left open where the match is weak. For some rows the clone size is stated as once, few or many, or as a class when expanded; others skip it.

size: .
V: TRBV5-1
J: TRBJ1-5
D: .
DNA: TGCGCCAGCAGCTTGGATAACCAGGGAAATCAGCCCCAGCATTTT
CDR3: CASSLDNQGNQPQHF

size: .
V: TRBV14
J: TRBJ2-1
D: .
DNA: TGTGCCAGCAGATCGACTAGGGAGATTCGTTACAATGAGCAGTTCTTC
CDR3: CASRSTREIRYNEQFF

size: .
V: TRBV19
J: TRBJ1-1
D: .
DNA: TGTGCCAGTAGGTTGACAGGATCTGAAGCTTTCTTT
CDR3: CASRLTGSEAFF

size: .
V: TRBV5-6
J: TRBJ1-6
D: .
DNA: TGTGCCAGCAGCTTGCGAAGATTTCAGGGATCACCCCTCCACTTT
CDR3: CASSLRRFQGSPLHF

size: .
V: TRBV18
J: TRBJ2-2
D: TRBD1
DNA: TGTGCCAGCTCACTCCTCGGGACAGGGGAAACCGGGGAGCTGTTTTTT
CDR3: CASSLLGTGETGELFF

size: .
V: TRBV6-5
J: TRBJ1-5
D: .
DNA: TGTGCCAGCAGTGACAGGTTTCACGGTCAGCCCCAGCATTTT
CDR3: CASSDRFHGQPQHF

size: .
V: TRBV19
J: TRBJ2-7
D: .
DNA: TGTGCCAGTAGGGGGGGAAACTACGAGCAGTACTTC
CDR3: CASRGGNYEQYF

size: .
V: TRBV7-6
J: TRBJ2-3
D: .
DNA: TGTGCCAGCAGCTTATTCGGGATGGATGTAACAGATACGCAGTATTTT
CDR3: CASSLFGMDVTDTQYF

size: .
V: TRBV7-9
J: TRBJ1-2
D: .
DNA: TGTGCCAGCAGGGGAGACTTGGCCTGGGCTAATACCTTC
CDR3: CASRGDLAWANTF

size: once
V: TRBV29-1
J: TRBJ2-7
D: TRBD1
DNA: TGCAGCGCTCGGACAGGTCCCTACGAGCAGTACTTC
CDR3: CSARTGPYEQYF

size: .
V: TRBV2
J: TRBJ2-2
D: TRBD1
DNA: TGTGCCAGCCAACCGGGACAGGGCTTCACCGGGGAGCTGTTTTTT
CDR3: CASQPGQGFTGELFF

size: .
V: TRBV14
J: TRBJ2-7
D: TRBD2
DNA: TGTGCCAGCAGCCAAGAAGAGGGGAACGAGAGCGGGAATTTTCTAGGTGGGCAGTACTTC
CDR3: CASSQEEGNESGNFLGGQYF

size: few
V: TRBV2
J: TRBJ1-1
D: .
DNA: TGTGCCAGCAGAGATACAGGGATCAACACTGAAGCTTTCTTT
CDR3: CASRDTGINTEAFF

size: .
V: TRBV28
J: TRBJ2-1
D: TRBD1
DNA: TGTGCCAGCAGACAGGGGGGCGGCCTGAGCTCCTACAATGAGCAGTTCTTC
CDR3: CASRQGGGLSSYNEQFF

size: .
V: TRBV15
J: TRBJ2-5
D: .
DNA: TGTGCCACCAGCAGAGATGGGGCCGGCGTGACCCAGTACTTC
CDR3: CATSRDGAGVTQYF

size: .
V: TRBV7-2
J: TRBJ2-1
D: .
DNA: TGTGCCAGCAGCTTAGGGAGCATTGGTGAGCAGTTCTTC
CDR3: CASSLGSIGEQFF

size: .
V: TRBV12-5
J: TRBJ2-7
D: .
DNA: TGTGCTAGTGGTTTGTTGACAGGCGGCTCCTACGAGCAGTACTTC
CDR3: CASGLLTGGSYEQYF

size: .
V: TRBV9
J: TRBJ2-5
D: TRBD2
DNA: TGTGCCAGCAGCGTAGGTACTAGCGGGCAAGAGACCCAGTACTTC
CDR3: CASSVGTSGQETQYF

size: .
V: TRBV7-7
J: TRBJ2-3
D: TRBD2
DNA: TGTGCTAGCAGTTTGAGCGGGGTCAACACAGATACGCAGTATTTT
CDR3: CASSLSGVNTDTQYF

size: .
V: TRBV7-2
J: TRBJ2-7
D: .
DNA: TGTGCCAGCAGCCCAACAGGGATAGAAGCCTACGAGCAGTACTTC
CDR3: CASSPTGIEAYEQYF

size: once
V: TRBV6-1
J: TRBJ2-7
D: .
DNA: TGTGCCAGCAGTGAAGTACAGGGCTACGAGCAGTACTTC
CDR3: CASSEVQGYEQYF

size: .
V: TRBV30
J: TRBJ2-1
D: TRBD1
DNA: TGTGCCTGGACGAACAGGGGGCCCTACAATGAGCAGTTCTTC
CDR3: CAWTNRGPYNEQFF

size: .
V: TRBV6-5
J: TRBJ2-7
D: .
DNA: TGTGCCAGCAGTTACCAGGGGTACGAGCAGTACTTC
CDR3: CASSYQGYEQYF

size: .
V: TRBV11-3
J: TRBJ2-1
D: TRBD1
DNA: TGTGCCAGCAGCTTAGGGGCAGGGGGTTTGATAGATGAGCAGTTCTTC
CDR3: CASSLGAGGLIDEQFF

size: .
V: TRBV7-2
J: TRBJ1-2
D: .
DNA: TGTGCCAGCAGTCCACAAGGGGGAGTTACTAACTATGGCTACACCTTC
CDR3: CASSPQGGVTNYGYTF

size: .
V: TRBV12-5
J: TRBJ2-2
D: TRBD2
DNA: TGTGCTAGTGGTTTGGTCCTCACGGCGGCCGGGAGGACCGGGGAGCTGTTTTTT
CDR3: CASGLVLTAAGRTGELFF

size: .
V: TRBV27
J: TRBJ1-1
D: .
DNA: TGTGCCAGCAGTTTTACAGCTTTGAACACTGAAGCTTTCTTT
CDR3: CASSFTALNTEAFF

size: .
V: TRBV27
J: TRBJ1-2
D: TRBD1
DNA: TGTGCCAGCAGTACCTCGACAGGGGACTATGGCTACACCTTC
CDR3: CASSTSTGDYGYTF

size: .
V: TRBV7-9
J: TRBJ1-3
D: .
DNA: TGTGCCAGCAGCCCCCCCCCGAGAATTGGAAACACCATATATTTT
CDR3: CASSPPPRIGNTIYF

size: .
V: TRBV11-2
J: TRBJ2-7
D: .
DNA: TGTGCCAGCAGCCCACGAGAACCCTACGAGCAGTACTTC
CDR3: CASSPREPYEQYF

size: .
V: TRBV18
J: TRBJ2-1
D: TRBD2
DNA: TGTGCCAGCCGACCGGACGGGGGGGCTATGAATGAGCAGTTCTTC
CDR3: CASRPDGGAMNEQFF

size: .
V: TRBV27
J: TRBJ2-3
D: .
DNA: TGTGCCAGCAGTTCAGAACGCCGAGATACGCAGTATTTT
CDR3: CASSSERRDTQYF

size: .
V: TRBV7-9
J: TRBJ2-7
D: .
DNA: TGTGCCAGCAGCTTTACGTCAAGAGGCGAGCAGTACTTC
CDR3: CASSFTSRGEQYF